Listed below are T cell receptor beta chains from one sample, sequenced in a study of control samples from healthy donors and cancer patients. The data were produced by immunoSEQ multiplex PCR, yet TCRdb's version contains in-frame clones alone and is incomplete. The table lists tens of thousands of clones, roughly 89% of them singletons. The material sequenced was PBMCs. All receptors come from a man in his sixties with colorectal cancer. Both conserved end residues are part of each CDR3. Each record gives: clone size, D gene, J gene, V gene, CDR3 DNA, CDR3 protein. A D gene is named only where the DNA matches it firmly. Clone sizes are given selectively: once, few, many, or a class where the clone is expanded.

. | . | TRBJ2-1 | TRBV7-2 | TGTGCCAGCAGCGCCCGGACCCAGCGCAATGAGCAGTTCTTC | CASSARTQRNEQFF
. | TRBD1 | TRBJ1-2 | TRBV5-1 | TGCGCCAGCAGCCCGGACAGGCCAAACTATGGCTACACCTTC | CASSPDRPNYGYTF
. | . | TRBJ2-7 | TRBV21-1 | TGTGCCAGCAGCAAAAATAGAGGAACACGGATCCCCTACGAGCAGTACTTC | CASSKNRGTRIPYEQYF
. | TRBD1 | TRBJ2-2 | TRBV5-4 | TGTGCCAGCAGCTTTGGGACAGGGGGCACCGGGGAGCTGTTTTTT | CASSFGTGGTGELFF
. | . | TRBJ2-5 | TRBV7-9 | TGTGCCTCTGGGGGGGCGCTAGCTCTAGAGACCCAGTACTTC | CASGGALALETQYF
. | . | TRBJ2-3 | TRBV18 | TGTGCCAGCTCACCAGGGCACAGGGACATCGCAGATACGCAGTATTTT | CASSPGHRDIADTQYF
. | . | TRBJ2-3 | TRBV27 | TGTGCCAGCAGTTCTTACCTCGGAGATACGCAGTATTTT | CASSSYLGDTQYF
. | . | TRBJ1-5 | TRBV5-8 | TGTGCCAGCAGCTACCCCGATAGCAATCAGCCCCAGCATTTT | CASSYPDSNQPQHF
few | . | TRBJ1-5 | TRBV27 | TGTGCCAGCAGTTTCCGACTCAATCAGCCCCAGCATTTT | CASSFRLNQPQHF
once | TRBD1 | TRBJ2-7 | TRBV15 | TGTGCCACCAGCCGGGGGGACAGGGGGCTTCGCGAGCAGTACTTC | CATSRGDRGLREQYF